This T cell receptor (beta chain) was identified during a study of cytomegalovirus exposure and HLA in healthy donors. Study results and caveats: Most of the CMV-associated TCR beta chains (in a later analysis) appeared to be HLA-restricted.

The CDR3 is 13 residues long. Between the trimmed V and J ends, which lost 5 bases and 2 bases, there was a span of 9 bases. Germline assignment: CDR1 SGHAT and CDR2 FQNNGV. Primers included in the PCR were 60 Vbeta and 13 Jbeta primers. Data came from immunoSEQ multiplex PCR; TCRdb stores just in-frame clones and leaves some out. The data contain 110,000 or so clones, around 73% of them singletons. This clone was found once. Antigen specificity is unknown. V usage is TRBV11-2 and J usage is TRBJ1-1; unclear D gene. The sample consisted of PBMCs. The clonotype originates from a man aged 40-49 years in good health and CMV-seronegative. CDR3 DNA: TGTGCCAGCAGCCCCCGACTAAACACTGAAGCTTTCTTT. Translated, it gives CASSPRLNTEAFF.